Presented here are 15 T cell receptor beta chains from one specimen sequenced in a study of cytomegalovirus exposure and HLA in healthy donors. 60 Vbeta and 13 Jbeta primers were used in PCR. Clones were sequenced by immunoSEQ multiplex PCR, and TCRdb holds only the in-frame ones, with some missing. There are 100,000 to 150,000 clones in the sample; approximately 8.7% occur only once, and 4.5% to 7% lies in the top ten. Sequencing input: PBMCs. The origin of the receptors is a man aged 35 to 55 in good health and CMV-seronegative.

This clone was picked up a small number of times. The chain is built from TRBV27 and TRBJ1-3; maybe TRBD1 (5 bases). Trimming stripped 7 bases from V and 2 bases from J, with 6 bases between. CDR1 is MNHEY, CDR2 SMNVEV, per germline (reference sequence). CDR3 length equals 12 residues. As DNA, the CDR3 is TGTGCCAGCAAGGGGCCTGGAAACACCATATATTTT. Amino acids: CASKGPGNTIYF.

This clone was counted between two and nine times. The rearrangement joins TRBV9 to TRBJ2-2; TRBD1 matches at 7 bases. V trimming: 4 bases; J trimming: 1 base; junction bases outside the gene matches: 1. Germline CDR1 and CDR2: SGDLS and YYNGEE. The CDR3 has 14 amino acids. The CDR3 DNA follows: TGTGCCAGCAGCTCAGGGGGGAACACCGGGGAGCTGTTTTTT. It translates to CASSSGGNTGELFF.

This clone was seen only a few times. The V call is TRBV5-1, the J call TRBJ1-1; 7 bases agree with TRBD1. With 3 bases clipped from V and 3 bases from J, the junction kept 5 bases outside the gene matches. CDR3 length equals 14 residues. Germline CDR1 and CDR2: SGHRS and YFSETQ. CDR3 in amino acids: CASSWAGTDTEAFF. Here the CDR3 DNA reads TGCGCCAGCAGCTGGGCCGGGACAGACACTGAAGCTTTCTTT. Supplemented by reference TRBV5-1 and TRBJ1-1, the full variable domain reads KAGVTQTPRYLIKTRGQQVTLSCSPISGHRSVSWYQQTPGQGLQFLFEYFSETQRNKGNFPGRFSGRQFSNSRSEMNVSTLELGDSALYLCASSWAGTDTEAFFGQGTRLTVV.

This clone occurred a few times. The chain is built from TRBV30 and TRBJ1-6, with TRBD1 matching over 7 bases. The germline V gene encodes CDR1 GTSNPN and CDR2 SVGIG (reference sequence). The CDR3 sequence is 13 residues long. The trim removed 1 base at V and 10 bases at J, leaving 4 bases unmatched. CDR3 in DNA: TGTGCCTGGAGTGGGACAGGCGGATCACCCCTCCACTTT. This encodes CAWSGTGGSPLHF.

J is TRBJ2-2 and V is TRBV10-1; 8 nucleotides agree with TRBD2. The V gene end was trimmed by 3 bases and the J gene end by 2 bases; junction bases not matched to a gene: 2. The germline V gene has CDR1 WNHNN and CDR2 SYGVQD (reference sequence). This CDR3 has 15 amino acids. The DNA of the CDR3 is TGCGCCAGCAGTGAAAGCGGGGGCAACACCGGGGAGCTGTTTTTT. Encoded protein: CASSESGGNTGELFF.

The V and J genes are TRBV9 and TRBJ1-3, with a tentative D call TRBD1 (6 bases). Per the germline V gene, CDR1 is SGDLS and CDR2 is YYNGEE. Trimming took 3 bases from V and 2 from J, leaving 9 bases between them. The CDR3 is 14 residues long. The chain's CDR3 is CASSEGGAGNTIYF. The CDR3 DNA sequence: TGTGCCAGCAGCGAGGGGGGGGCTGGAAACACCATATATTTT. The full variable domain, rest sourced from reference TRBV9 and TRBJ1-3, is DSGVTQTPKHLITATGQRVTLRCSPRSGDLSVYWYQQSLDQGLQFLIQYYNGEERAKGNILERFSAQQFPDLHSELNLSSLELGDSALYFCASSEGGAGNTIYFGEGSWLTVV.

The V and J genes are TRBV19 and TRBJ2-5, with TRBD1 identical over 8 bases. CDR3 size: 15 residues. V shed 5 bases, J shed 1 base, and the junction held 6 bases outside the gene matches. Germline CDR1 is LNHDA and CDR2 is SQIVND (reference sequence). The CDR3 is CASSPWGQAQETQYF. The CDR3 region has the DNA TGTGCCAGTAGTCCCTGGGGACAGGCCCAAGAGACCCAGTACTTC.

The sample holds a few counts of this clone. At the DNA level, this CDR3 is encoded by other sequences in the same sample as well. CDR3 sequence reads: CTSSRGGLPYNSPLHF. The CDR3 bases are TGCACCAGCAGCCGTGGTGGGCTCCCCTATAATTCACCCCTCCACTTT. J is TRBJ1-6 and V is TRBV1; the table's D gene call, TRBD1, was not cross checked with the DNA. TRBV1 is given as a pseudogene. The CDR3 totals 16 residues.

The CDR3 sequence is CASSLRTGTSGHNEQFF. CDR3 sequence (DNA): TGTGCCAGCAGCTTGCGGACCGGGACTAGCGGTCACAATGAGCAGTTCTTC. This rearrangement joins TRBV21-1 to TRBJ2-1; no DNA check was done on the table's D call, TRBD2. TRBV21-1 is marked as a pseudogene. The CDR3 runs 17 residues.

This clone has just a few counts. The gene calls are TRBV14 and TRBJ2-7, with D possibly TRBD1 on 6 matching bases. Trimming shortened V by 1 base and J by 3 bases, and 16 bases separated the two germline ends. CDR1 and CDR2 (germline): SGHDN, FVKESK. The CDR3 runs to 16 residues. CDR3 residues: CASSQGDITGNYEQYF. The CDR3 bases are TGTGCCAGCAGCCAAGGGGATATTACAGGGAACTACGAGCAGTACTTC.

In this sample, this clone turned up a few times. J is TRBJ2-5 and V is TRBV5-1; D gene unclear. The CDR3 covers 14 residues. CDR1 is SGHRS, CDR2 YFSETQ, per germline. Trimming removed 1 base from V and 0 bases from J, with 7 bases in between. The CDR3 nucleotides are TGCGCCAGCAGCTTGTTCCAAAACCAAGAGACCCAGTACTTC. This encodes CASSLFQNQETQYF. Supplemented by reference TRBV5-1 and TRBJ2-5, the full variable domain reads KAGVTQTPRYLIKTRGQQVTLSCSPISGHRSVSWYQQTPGQGLQFLFEYFSETQRNKGNFPGRFSGRQFSNSRSEMNVSTLELGDSALYLCASSLFQNQETQYFGPGTRLLVL.

This clone was found a few times. Since the CDR3 does not end with the conserved phenylalanine or tryptophan, this likely comes from a read error. Because the CDR3's place on the DNA is in doubt, the DNA is left out and the CDR3 is given as listed by TCRdb. V and J are TRBV5-6 and TRBJ2-7; the table gives TRBD2 as D, unverified against the DNA. A total of 10 residues make up the CDR3, ends included. Germline V lookup: CDR1 SGHDT, CDR2 YYEEEE. The CDR3 is CASSLFSGCD.

This clone has just a few counts. The chain has TRBV15 and TRBJ1-1; D is ambiguous. CDR3 length: 14 amino acids. The V and J ends lost 1 base and 1 base respectively, with 7 bases between them. The germline gives CDR1 LNHNV, CDR2 YYDKDF (reference sequence). As DNA, the CDR3 is TGTGCCACCAGCAGAGGTCCTTCGAACACTGAAGCTTTCTTT. It encodes CATSRGPSNTEAFF.

The chain has TRBV19 and TRBJ2-4, with 7 bases lining up with TRBD2. With 6 bases clipped from V and 4 bases from J, the junction kept 6 bases outside the gene matches. CDR3 size: 14 residues. From germline, CDR1 is LNHDA and CDR2 SQIVND (reference sequence). CDR3 region: CASSWGGGKNIQYF. As DNA, the CDR3 is TGTGCCAGTAGCTGGGGGGGAGGGAAAAACATTCAGTACTTC.

The chain combines TRBV5-8 with TRBJ2-5, with D possibly TRBD1 on 5 matching bases. The CDR3 is 15 residues long. Looked up from germline, CDR1 is SGHTS and CDR2 is YDEGEE. V lost 0 bases, J lost 2 bases, and 11 bases lay in between. The CDR3 sequence is CASSLALTGQETQYF. The CDR3 DNA reads as TGTGCCAGCAGCTTGGCCCTAACAGGACAAGAGACCCAGTACTTC.